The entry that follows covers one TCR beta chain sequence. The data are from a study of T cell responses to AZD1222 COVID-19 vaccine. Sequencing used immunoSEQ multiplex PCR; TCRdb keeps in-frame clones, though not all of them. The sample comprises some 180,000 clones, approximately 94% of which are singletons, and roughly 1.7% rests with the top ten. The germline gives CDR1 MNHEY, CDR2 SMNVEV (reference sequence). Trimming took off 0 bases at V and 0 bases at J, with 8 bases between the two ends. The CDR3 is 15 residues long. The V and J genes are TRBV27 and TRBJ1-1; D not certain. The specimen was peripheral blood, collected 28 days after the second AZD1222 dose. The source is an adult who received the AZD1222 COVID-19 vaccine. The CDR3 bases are TGTGCCAGCAGTTTATCGGCAAATATGAACACTGAAGCTTTCTTT. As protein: CASSLSANMNTEAFF.